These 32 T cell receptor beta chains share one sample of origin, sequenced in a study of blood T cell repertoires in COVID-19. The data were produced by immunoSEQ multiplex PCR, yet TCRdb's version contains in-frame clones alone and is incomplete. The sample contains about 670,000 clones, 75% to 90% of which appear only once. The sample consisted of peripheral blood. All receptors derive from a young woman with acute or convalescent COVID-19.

The DNA of the CDR3 is TGTGCCAGCAGTTACTCACCCCCGGACATTTCATATGGCTACACCTTC. Amino acids: CASSYSPPDISYGYTF. This chain links TRBV6-2 or TRBV6-3 with TRBJ1-2; D is perhaps TRBD1 (5 bases). Trimming took off 0 bases at V and 5 bases at J, with 16 bases between the two ends. This CDR3 comprises 16 residues. CDR1 MNHEY and CDR2 SVGEGT come from the germline V gene.

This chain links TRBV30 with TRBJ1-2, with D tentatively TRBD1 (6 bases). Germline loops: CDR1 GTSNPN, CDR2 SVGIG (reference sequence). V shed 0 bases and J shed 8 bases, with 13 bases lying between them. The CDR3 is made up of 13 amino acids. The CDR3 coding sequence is TGTGCCTGGAGTGTACGAAGGGGGAGCGGCTACACCTTC. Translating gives CAWSVRRGSGYTF.

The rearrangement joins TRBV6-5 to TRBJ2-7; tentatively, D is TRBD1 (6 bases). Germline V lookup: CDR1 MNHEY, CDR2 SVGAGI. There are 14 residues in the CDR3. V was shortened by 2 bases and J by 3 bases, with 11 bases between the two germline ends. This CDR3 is CASSYEQDSYEQYF. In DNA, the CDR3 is TGTGCCAGCAGTTACGAGCAGGACAGCTACGAGCAGTACTTC.

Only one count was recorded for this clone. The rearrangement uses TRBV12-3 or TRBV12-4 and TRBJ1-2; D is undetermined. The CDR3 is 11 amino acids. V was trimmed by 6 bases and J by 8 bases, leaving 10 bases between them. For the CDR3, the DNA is TGTGCCAGCAGACAACTAGTAGGCTACACCTTC. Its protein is CASRQLVGYTF.

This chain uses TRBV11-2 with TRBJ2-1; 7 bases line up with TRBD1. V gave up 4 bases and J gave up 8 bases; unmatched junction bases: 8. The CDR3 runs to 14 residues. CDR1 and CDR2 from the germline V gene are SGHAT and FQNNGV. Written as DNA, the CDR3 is TGTGCCAGCAGCTCACAGGGGACCCTCCATGAGCAGTTCTTC. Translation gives CASSSQGTLHEQFF.

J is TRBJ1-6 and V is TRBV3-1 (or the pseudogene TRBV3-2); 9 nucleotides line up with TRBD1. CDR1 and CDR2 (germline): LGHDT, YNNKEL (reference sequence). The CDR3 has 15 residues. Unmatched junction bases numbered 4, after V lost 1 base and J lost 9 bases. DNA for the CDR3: TGTGCCAGCAGCCAAGGGGGGACAGGGAGTTCACCCCTCCACTTT. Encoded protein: CASSQGGTGSSPLHF.

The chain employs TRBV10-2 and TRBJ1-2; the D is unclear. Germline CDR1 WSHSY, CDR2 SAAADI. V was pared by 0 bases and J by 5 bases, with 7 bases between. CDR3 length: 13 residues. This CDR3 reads CASSESSPYGYTF. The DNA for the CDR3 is TGCGCCAGCAGTGAGTCGAGTCCGTATGGCTACACCTTC.

CDR3 loop: CASSRGSGQGISPLHF. The DNA of the CDR3 is TGTGCCAGCAGTCGGGGGAGTGGACAGGGGATTTCACCCCTCCACTTT. The J gene is TRBJ1-6, the V gene TRBV7-9, with 9 bases identical to TRBD1. V was pared by 6 bases and J by 9 bases, with 12 bases of the junction left unmatched. Germline assignment: CDR1 SEHNR and CDR2 FQNEAQ (reference sequence). The CDR3 is 16 residues long.

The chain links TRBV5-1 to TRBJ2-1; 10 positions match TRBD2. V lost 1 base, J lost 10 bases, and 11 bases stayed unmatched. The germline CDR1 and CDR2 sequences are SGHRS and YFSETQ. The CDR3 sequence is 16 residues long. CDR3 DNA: TGCGCCAGCAGCTTGTTAAAGCGGGGGGGCCTAGAGGAGCAGTTCTTC. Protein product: CASSLLKRGGLEEQFF.

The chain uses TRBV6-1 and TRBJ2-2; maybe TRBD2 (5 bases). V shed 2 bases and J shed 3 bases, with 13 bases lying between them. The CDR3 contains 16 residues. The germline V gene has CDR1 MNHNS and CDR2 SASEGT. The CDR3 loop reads CASSEKAGDYTGELFF. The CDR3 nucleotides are TGTGCCAGCAGTGAAAAGGCGGGCGACTACACCGGGGAGCTGTTTTTT.

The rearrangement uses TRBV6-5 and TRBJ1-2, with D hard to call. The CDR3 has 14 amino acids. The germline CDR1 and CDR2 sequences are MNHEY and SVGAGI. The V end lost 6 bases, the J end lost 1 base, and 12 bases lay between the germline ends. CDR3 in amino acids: CASSAGGVNYGYTF. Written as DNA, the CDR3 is TGTGCCAGCAGCGCCGGCGGGGTTAACTATGGCTACACCTTC.

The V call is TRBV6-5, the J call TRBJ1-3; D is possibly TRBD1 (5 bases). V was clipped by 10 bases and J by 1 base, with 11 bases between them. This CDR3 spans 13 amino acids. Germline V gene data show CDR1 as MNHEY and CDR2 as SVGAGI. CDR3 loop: CATTTASGNTIYF. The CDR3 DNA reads TGTGCCACTACGACAGCGTCTGGAAACACCATATATTTT.

The CDR3 nucleotides are TGTGCCAGCAGCTCTGAGGCCCCTGGAAACACCATATATTTT. Translation gives CASSSEAPGNTIYF. The chain has TRBV28 and TRBJ1-3; D call uncertain. V lost 6 bases and J 2 bases, leaving 11 bases between the germline ends. There are 14 residues in the CDR3. Germline assignment: CDR1 MDHEN and CDR2 SYDVKM.

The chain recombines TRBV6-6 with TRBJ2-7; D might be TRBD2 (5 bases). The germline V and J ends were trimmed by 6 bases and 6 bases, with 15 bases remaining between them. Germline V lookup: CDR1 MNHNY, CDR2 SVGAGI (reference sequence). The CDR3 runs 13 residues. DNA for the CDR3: TGTGCCAGCAGCACAAAAAAGGACTGCGAGCAGTACTTC. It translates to CASSTKKDCEQYF.

CDR3 protein: CATRDQGTQYF. Here the CDR3 DNA reads TGTGCCACCAGAGATCAGGGTACGCAGTATTTT. This chain joins TRBV24-1 and TRBJ2-3, with D possibly matching TRBD1 (5 bases). This CDR3 has 11 amino acids. Looked up from germline, CDR1 is KGHDR and CDR2 is SFDVKD. With 7 bases removed from V and 8 bases from J, the gap between germline ends came to 9 bases.

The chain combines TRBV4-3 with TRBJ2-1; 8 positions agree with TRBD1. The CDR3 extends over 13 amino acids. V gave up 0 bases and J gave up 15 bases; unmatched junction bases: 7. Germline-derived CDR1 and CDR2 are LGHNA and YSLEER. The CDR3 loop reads CASSQETGAVGFF. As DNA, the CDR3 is TGCGCCAGCAGCCAAGAGACAGGGGCAGTAGGGTTCTTC.

CDR3: CARSLASGQGGTYEQYF. The CDR3, as DNA: TGTGCCAGAAGCTTAGCTTCGGGACAGGGCGGAACCTACGAGCAGTACTTC. The gene calls are TRBV7-5 and TRBJ2-7; the table's D call, TRBD1, has no DNA check behind it. TRBV7-5 is a listed pseudogene. This CDR3 spans 17 amino acids.

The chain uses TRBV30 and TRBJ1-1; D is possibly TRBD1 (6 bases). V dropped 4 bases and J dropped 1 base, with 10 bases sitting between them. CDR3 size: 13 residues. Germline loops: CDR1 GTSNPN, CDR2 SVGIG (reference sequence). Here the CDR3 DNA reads TGTGCCTGGACCGGCAGGGGGAACACTGAAGCTTTCTTT. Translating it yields CAWTGRGNTEAFF.

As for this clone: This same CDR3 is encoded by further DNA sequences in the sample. The CDR3 sequence is CSVEGLEAFF. In nucleotides, the CDR3 is TGCAGCGTTGAGGGACTTGAAGCTTTCTTT. J is TRBJ1-1 and V is TRBV29-1; weak D call: TRBD1 (5 bases). Germline-derived CDR1 and CDR2 are SQVTM and ANQGSEA. Trimming removed 3 bases from V and 7 bases from J, with 6 bases in between. The CDR3 is 10 amino acids.

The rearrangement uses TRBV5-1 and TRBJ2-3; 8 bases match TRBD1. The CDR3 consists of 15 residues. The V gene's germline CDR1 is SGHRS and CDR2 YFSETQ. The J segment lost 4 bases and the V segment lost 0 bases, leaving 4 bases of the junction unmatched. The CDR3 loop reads CASSLGQGAADTQYF. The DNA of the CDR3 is TGCGCCAGCAGCTTGGGCCAGGGGGCTGCAGATACGCAGTATTTT. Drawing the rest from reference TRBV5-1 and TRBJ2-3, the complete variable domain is KAGVTQTPRYLIKTRGQQVTLSCSPISGHRSVSWYQQTPGQGLQFLFEYFSETQRNKGNFPGRFSGRQFSNSRSEMNVSTLELGDSALYLCASSLGQGAADTQYFGPGTRLTVL.

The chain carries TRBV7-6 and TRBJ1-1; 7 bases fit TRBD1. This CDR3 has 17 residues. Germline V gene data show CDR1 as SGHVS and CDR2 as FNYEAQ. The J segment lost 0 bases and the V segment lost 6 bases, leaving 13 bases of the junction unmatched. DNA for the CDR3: TGTGCCAGCAGGCGCACTCCGGGACAGCAAATGAACACTGAAGCTTTCTTT. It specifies CASRRTPGQQMNTEAFF.

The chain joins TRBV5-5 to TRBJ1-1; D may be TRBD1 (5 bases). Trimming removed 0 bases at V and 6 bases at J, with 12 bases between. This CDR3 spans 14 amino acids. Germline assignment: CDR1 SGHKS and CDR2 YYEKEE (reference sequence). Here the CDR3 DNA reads TGTGCCAGCAGCTTGGCGGCTGGGGCGGCTGAAGCTTTCTTT. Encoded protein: CASSLAAGAAEAFF.

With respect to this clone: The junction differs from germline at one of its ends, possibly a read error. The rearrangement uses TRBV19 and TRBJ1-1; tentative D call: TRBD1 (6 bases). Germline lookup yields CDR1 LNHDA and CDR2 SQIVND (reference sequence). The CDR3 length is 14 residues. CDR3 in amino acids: CASSNRVQNTETFF. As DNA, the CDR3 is TGTGCCAGTAGTAACAGGGTCCAAAACACTGAAACTTTCTTT.

The DNA of the CDR3 is TGTGCCAGTAGTATAAAGGGGGTTTTGGGCTACACCTTC. Amino acids: CASSIKGVLGYTF. The V and J genes are TRBV19 and TRBJ1-2, with a weak D call TRBD1 (6 bases). With 2 bases removed from V and 8 bases from J, the gap between germline ends came to 12 bases. The CDR3 extends over 13 amino acids. Germline loops: CDR1 LNHDA, CDR2 SQIVND (reference sequence).

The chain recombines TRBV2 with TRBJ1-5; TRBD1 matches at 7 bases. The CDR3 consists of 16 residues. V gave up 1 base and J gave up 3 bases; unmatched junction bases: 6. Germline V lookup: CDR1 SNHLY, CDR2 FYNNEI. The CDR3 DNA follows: TGTGCCAGCAGTGAAGAACAGGGGATAAACAATCAGCCCCAGCATTTT. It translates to CASSEEQGINNQPQHF.

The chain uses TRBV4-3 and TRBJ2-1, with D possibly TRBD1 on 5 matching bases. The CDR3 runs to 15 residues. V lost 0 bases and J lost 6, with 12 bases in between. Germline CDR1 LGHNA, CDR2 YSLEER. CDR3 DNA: TGCGCCAGCAGCCAAGATATTCGGACACTCAATGAGCAGTTCTTC. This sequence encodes CASSQDIRTLNEQFF.

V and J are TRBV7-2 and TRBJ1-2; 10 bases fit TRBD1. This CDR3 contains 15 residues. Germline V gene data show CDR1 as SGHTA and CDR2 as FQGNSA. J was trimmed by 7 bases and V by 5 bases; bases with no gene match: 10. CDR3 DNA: TGTGCCAGCAGCACAAGACAGGGGGCGAACAGTGGCTACACCTTC. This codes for CASSTRQGANSGYTF.

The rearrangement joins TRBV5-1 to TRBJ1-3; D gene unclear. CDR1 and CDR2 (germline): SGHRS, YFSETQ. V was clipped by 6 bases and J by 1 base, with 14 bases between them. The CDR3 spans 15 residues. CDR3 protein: CASKAGNLSGNTIYF. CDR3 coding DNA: TGCGCCAGCAAGGCCGGGAATTTGTCTGGAAACACCATATATTTT.

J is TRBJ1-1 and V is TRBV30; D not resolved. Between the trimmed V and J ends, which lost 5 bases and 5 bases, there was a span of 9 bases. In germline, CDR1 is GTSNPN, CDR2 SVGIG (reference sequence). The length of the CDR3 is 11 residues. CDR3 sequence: CAWEAWTEAFF. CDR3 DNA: TGTGCCTGGGAGGCCTGGACTGAAGCTTTCTTT.

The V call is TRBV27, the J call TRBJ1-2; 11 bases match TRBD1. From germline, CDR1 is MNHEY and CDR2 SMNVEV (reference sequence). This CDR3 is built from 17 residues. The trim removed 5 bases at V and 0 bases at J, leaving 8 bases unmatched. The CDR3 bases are TGTGCCAGCAGTAGCTGGACAGGGGGCGGATCTAACTATGGCTACACCTTC. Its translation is CASSSWTGGGSNYGYTF.

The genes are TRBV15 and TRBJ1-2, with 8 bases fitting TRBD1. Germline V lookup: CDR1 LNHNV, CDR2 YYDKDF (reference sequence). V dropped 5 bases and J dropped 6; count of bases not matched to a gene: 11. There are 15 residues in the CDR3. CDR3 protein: CATSARQGSLDGYTF. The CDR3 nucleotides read TGTGCCACCAGCGCCAGACAGGGGAGTTTGGATGGCTACACCTTC.

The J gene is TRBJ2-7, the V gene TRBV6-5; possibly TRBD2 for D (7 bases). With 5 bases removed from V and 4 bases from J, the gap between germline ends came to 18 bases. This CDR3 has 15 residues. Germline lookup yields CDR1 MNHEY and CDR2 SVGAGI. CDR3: CASSKSGGLHYEQYF. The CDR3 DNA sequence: TGTGCCAGCAGTAAGTCGGGGGGCCTCCATTACGAGCAGTACTTC.